Sequencing of this T cell receptor beta chain was carried out in a study of CD8+ T cells in alopecia areata. Study-level results: Mice showed TCR sharing more clearly than patients did, possibly owing to HLA.

As the sequencing template, cDNA was produced by extracting RNA and reverse transcribing it. Profiling relied on immunoSEQ multiplex PCR, and the TCRdb table lists in-frame clones only, not all of them. The repertoire yields approximately 280,000 clones, none seen only once; the top ten contain 1.2%. It was with CD4, CD8alpha, NKG2D, NKG2ACE and other markers that pooled cutaneous lymph node cells were sorted. The table lists this clone with many counts. Its antigen remains unidentified. Gene names follow the mouse nomenclature. From the germline J gene comes the end of the CDR3, since the read stops 4 residues before it. The identical CDR3 is also encoded by other nucleotide sequences in the sample. Germline V gene sequence: CDR1 NSHNY, CDR2 SYGAGN. The V gene lost 0 bases and the J gene lost 0 bases, with 7 bases spanning the gap. The CDR3 runs to 14 residues.

The origin of this receptor is a C3H/HeJ mouse with alopecia areata. Strain haplotype at MHC: H2-k. The rearrangement uses TRBV13-1 and TRBJ2-7, with D possibly being TRBD2 (5 bases). The sequenced sample was CD4+ T cells sorted from a lymph node. CDR3 DNA, as far as it was read: TGTGCCAGCAGTGATGTGGGGAGCTCCTAT. Its protein product is CASSDVGSSY. The full CDR3 reads CASSDVGSSYEQYF.